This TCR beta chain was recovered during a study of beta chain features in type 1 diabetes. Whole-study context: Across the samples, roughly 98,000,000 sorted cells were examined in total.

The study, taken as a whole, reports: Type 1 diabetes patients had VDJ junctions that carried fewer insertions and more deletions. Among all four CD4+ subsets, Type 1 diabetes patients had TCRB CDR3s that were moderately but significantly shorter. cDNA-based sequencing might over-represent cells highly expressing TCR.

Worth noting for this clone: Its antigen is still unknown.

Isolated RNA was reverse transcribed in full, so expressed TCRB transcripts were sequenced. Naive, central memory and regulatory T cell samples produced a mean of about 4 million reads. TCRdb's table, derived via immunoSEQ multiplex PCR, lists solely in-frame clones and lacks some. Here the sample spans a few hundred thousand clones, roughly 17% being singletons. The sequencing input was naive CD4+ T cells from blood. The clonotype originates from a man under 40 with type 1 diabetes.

CDR3 sequence: CASSLVSGSSYNEQFF. CDR3 sequence (DNA): TGTGCCAGCAGCTTAGTTTCAGGAAGCTCCTACAATGAGCAGTTCTTC. The genes are TRBV7-2 and TRBJ2-1; no clear D. V gave up 1 base and J gave up 0 bases, with 10 bases separating them. There are 16 residues in the CDR3. The germline gives CDR1 SGHTA, CDR2 FQGNSA. The full variable domain, with the rest looked up from reference TRBV7-2 and TRBJ2-1, is GAGVSQSPSNKVTEKGKDVELRCDPISGHTALYWYRQSLGQGLEFLIYFQGNSAPDKSGLPSDRFSAERTGGSVSTLTIQRTQQEDSAVYLCASSLVSGSSYNEQFFGPGTRLTVL.